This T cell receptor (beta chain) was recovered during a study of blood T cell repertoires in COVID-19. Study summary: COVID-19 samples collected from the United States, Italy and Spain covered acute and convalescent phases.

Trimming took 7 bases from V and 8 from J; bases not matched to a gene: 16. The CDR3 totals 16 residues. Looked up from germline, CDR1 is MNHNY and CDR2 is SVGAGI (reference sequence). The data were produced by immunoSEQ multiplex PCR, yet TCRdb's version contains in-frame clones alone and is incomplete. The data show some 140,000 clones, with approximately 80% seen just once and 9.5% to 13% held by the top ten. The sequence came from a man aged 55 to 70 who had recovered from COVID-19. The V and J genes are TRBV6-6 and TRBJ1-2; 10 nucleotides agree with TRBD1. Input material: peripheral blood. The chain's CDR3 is CASNPRGDRGGRGYTF. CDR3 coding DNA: TGTGCCAGCAACCCTAGAGGGGACAGGGGAGGGAGGGGCTACACCTTC.